These T cell receptor beta chains were read from a single sample in a study of Graves' ophthalmopathy and Graves' hyperthyroidism. TCRdb fed the multiplex PCR reads into MiXCR, producing one record per CDR3 protein. The profile covers approximately 700,000 distinct CDR3 sequences, with about two fifths appearing a single time and over 2.5% taken by the ten largest. Material for sequencing was peripheral blood. The receptors derive from an adult man with Graves' ophthalmopathy. Both conserved end residues are part of each CDR3. Each record gives: J gene, clone size, D gene, V gene, CDR3 DNA, CDR3 protein. D genes are given only for firm matches. A clone size is listed for some rows: how often the clone was seen (once, few, many), or a class if it is expanded.

>TRBJ2-7|many|-|TRBV7-8
TGTGCCAGCACCCCACCTTATGGGAGTCCCCAATACGAGCAGTACTTC
CASTPPYGSPQYEQYF
>TRBJ2-5|once|TRBD2|TRBV7-8
TGTGCCAGCAGCTTGGGGGGGGGGGAACAAGAGACCCAGTACTTC
CASSLGGGEQETQYF
>TRBJ1-2|-|-|TRBV10-3
TGTGCCAGCAGTTACTCGAAAGGGGGAACCAACTATGGCCACACCTTC
CASSYSKGGTNYGHTF
>TRBJ2-2|-|-|TRBV6-2/TRBV6-3
TGTGCAAGCTCTGGGCTTATCACCGGGGAGCTGTTTTTT
CASSGLITGELFF
>TRBJ2-5|few|-|TRBV7-9
TGCGCCAGCAGCTCCTACCCGGGGGTTGGAGAGACCCAGTACTTC
CASSSYPGVGETQYF
>TRBJ1-3|-|TRBD1|TRBV29-1
TGCAGCGCCCCGGGGCAGGGGGGTGGAAACACCATATATTTT
CSAPGQGGGNTIYF
>TRBJ2-1|few|-|TRBV25-1
TGTGCCAGCAGTGCGGACACACTATACAATGAGCAGTTCTTC
CASSADTLYNEQFF
>TRBJ2-6|once|-|TRBV29-1
TGCAGCGCCCTGGGGTTCGGGAGGGCCAACGTCCTGACTTTC
CSALGFGRANVLTF
>TRBJ2-7|many|-|TRBV7-9
TGTGCCAGCAGCCCCAGGGCGGAGCACGAGCAGTACTTC
CASSPRAEHEQYF
>TRBJ2-5|many|-|TRBV7-2
TGTGCCAGCAGCTTCGTTCCGGAGACCCAGTACTTC
CASSFVPETQYF
>TRBJ1-6|-|TRBD1|TRBV7-8
TGTGCCAGCAGCCGCCAGGGGGCAGCTAGCTCACCCCTCCACTTT
CASSRQGAASSPLHF
>TRBJ1-2|-|-|TRBV27
TGTGCCAGCAGTTTAGTCGTCAGGGGACCTCACTATGGCTACACCTTC
CASSLVVRGPHYGYTF
>TRBJ2-2|-|-|TRBV20-1
TGCAGTGCTAGACCTCTGACGACCGGGGAGCTGTTTTTT
CSARPLTTGELFF
>TRBJ2-7|many|TRBD1|TRBV2
TGTGCCAGCAGTACAGGGGAGACCATCTACGAGCAGTACTTC
CASSTGETIYEQYF
>TRBJ2-7|-|TRBD1|TRBV4-1
TGCGCCAGCAGCCTTGGACAGGGGCCCCTCCTCCCCTACGAGCAGTACTTC
CASSLGQGPLLPYEQYF
>TRBJ1-1|-|-|TRBV5-5
TGTGCCAGCAGCTTCCTTTCTACTAGGACTGAAGCTTTCTTT
CASSFLSTRTEAFF
>TRBJ1-1|few|TRBD1|TRBV25-1
TGTGCCTGGGACAGGGGGCTGGACACTGAAGCTTTCTTT
CAWDRGLDTEAFF
>TRBJ2-1|-|TRBD2|TRBV2
TGTGCCATCAGTGAGTCGCGGCTAGCGGGAGTGAGAAATGAGCAGTTCTTC
CAISESRLAGVRNEQFF
>TRBJ1-6|-|-|TRBV7-3
TGTGCCAGCAGCCACGGGGGGAGAGGGACGAGCAATTCACCCCTCCACTTT
CASSHGGRGTSNSPLHF
>TRBJ1-5|-|-|TRBV10-3
TGTGCCCGCAGGGGCGGGCAGCCCCAGCATTTT
CARRGGQPQHF
>TRBJ1-6|many|-|TRBV10-3
TGTGCCAGCAGTGAAGCCCCCGGGTCACCCCTCCACTTT
CASSEAPGSPLHF
>TRBJ1-1|-|-|TRBV7-9
TGTGCCAGCAGCCAAGCCCCAGTCGGGAAGGCCGACACTGAAGCTTTCTTT
CASSQAPVGKADTEAFF
>TRBJ2-2|-|TRBD2|TRBV29-1
TGCAGCGTTGGCGGGAGTGGGGTCACCGGGGAGCTGTTTTTT
CSVGGSGVTGELFF
>TRBJ2-2|-|TRBD2|TRBV5-1
TGCGCCAGCAGCTTATTAAGAGCGGGGGGCCCGAACACCGGGGAGCTGTTTTTT
CASSLLRAGGPNTGELFF
>TRBJ1-6|many|-|TRBV7-6
TGTGCCAGCAGCTTAGAGCGGGGCGCTTCACCCCTCCACTTT
CASSLERGASPLHF
>TRBJ2-7|-|-|TRBV7-8
TGTGCCAGCAGTCCCGGAAGGGGGGACGAGCAGTACTTC
CASSPGRGDEQYF
>TRBJ2-2|many|-|TRBV7-9
TGTGCCAGCAGCTTAGGTGGCGGGGCCAACACCGGGGAGCTGTTTTTT
CASSLGGGANTGELFF
>TRBJ1-4|many|TRBD1|TRBV24-1
TGTGCCACCAGTGATTCCGCCGGGACAGGTAGCGGAGGTGAAAAACTGTTTTTT
CATSDSAGTGSGGEKLFF
>TRBJ1-5|-|-|TRBV15
TGTGCCACCAGCAGCTTAAGCCAGCCTAATCAGCCCCAGCATTTT
CATSSLSQPNQPQHF
>TRBJ2-7|-|TRBD2|TRBV29-1
TGCAGCGTTGAAGATTCGGTTAGCGGGAGCGACGAGCAGTACTTC
CSVEDSVSGSDEQYF
>TRBJ2-5|many|TRBD2|TRBV20-1
TGCAGTGCTGCCAAGACTAGCGGGAAAGAGACCCAGTACTTC
CSAAKTSGKETQYF
>TRBJ2-7|many|-|TRBV20-1
TGCAGTGCTAGAGATCCCTACGAGCAGTACTTC
CSARDPYEQYF
>TRBJ2-5|-|TRBD1|TRBV6-5
TGTGCCAGCAGCCAGACAGGGGGCGAGTACCAAGAGACCCAGTACTTC
CASSQTGGEYQETQYF
>TRBJ2-5|-|-|TRBV11-2
TGTGCCAGCAGCTCCTCGACTAGGCGAGAGACCCAGTACTTC
CASSSSTRRETQYF
>TRBJ1-6|few|TRBD1|TRBV9
TGTGCCAGCAGCGCAAACCGGGACAGGGGTCTGTATAATTCACCCCTCCACTTT
CASSANRDRGLYNSPLHF